These 5 T cell receptor beta chains came from one sample sequenced in a study of blood T cell repertoires in COVID-19. Data came from immunoSEQ multiplex PCR; TCRdb stores just in-frame clones and leaves some out. Among approximately 470,000 clones listed, 80% to 90% were seen once. The sample consisted of peripheral blood. These receptors all stem from a human donor in a cohort sampled during active COVID-19.

Concerning this clone: Other DNA sequences of this sample code for an identical CDR3. The chain combines TRBV18 with TRBJ1-5, with D possibly being TRBD1 (5 bases). CDR3 length: 13 amino acids. V lost 4 bases and J lost 4, with 8 bases in between. Germline V lookup: CDR1 KGHSH, CDR2 LQKENI. CDR3 coding DNA: TGTGCCAGCTCACTAGACAGAAATCAGCCCCAGCATTTT. This codes for CASSLDRNQPQHF.

This clone was seen a single time. The V call is TRBV18, the J call TRBJ2-2; D is perhaps TRBD1 (5 bases). Germline V lookup: CDR1 KGHSH, CDR2 LQKENI. The CDR3 consists of 14 residues. The V gene lost 10 bases and the J gene lost 6 bases, with 18 bases spanning the gap. CDR3 nucleotides: TGTGCCACCCCGACAGTTTATGGCTCCGGGGAGCTGTTTTTT. Its protein is CATPTVYGSGELFF.

This clone was counted once. The genes are TRBV19 and TRBJ2-5, with D maybe TRBD1 (6 bases). CDR3 length: 13 amino acids. Deletions cut 7 bases from V and 4 bases from J, with 13 bases between. Germline V gene data show CDR1 as LNHDA and CDR2 as SQIVND (reference sequence). The CDR3 region is CASKPDRSETQYF. The CDR3 nucleotides read TGTGCCAGTAAGCCCGACAGGTCAGAGACCCAGTACTTC.

The rearrangement joins TRBV28 to TRBJ1-2; 8 nucleotides agree with TRBD1. CDR1 is MDHEN, CDR2 SYDVKM, per germline. The CDR3 length is 15 residues. Unmatched junction bases numbered 9, after V lost 3 bases and J lost 6 bases. CDR3 sequence reads: CASSLVSGGRDGYTF. The DNA of the CDR3 is TGTGCCAGCAGTTTGGTATCAGGGGGCAGGGATGGCTACACCTTC.

This rearrangement joins TRBV4-1 to TRBJ1-5; 7 nucleotides match TRBD1. V dropped 0 bases and J dropped 5; count of bases not matched to a gene: 7. The germline V gene has CDR1 MGHRA and CDR2 YSYEKL. The CDR3 is 16 amino acids. The CDR3 spells CASSQEIGQGDQPQHF. The CDR3 DNA reads as TGCGCCAGCAGCCAAGAAATTGGGCAGGGGGATCAGCCCCAGCATTTT.